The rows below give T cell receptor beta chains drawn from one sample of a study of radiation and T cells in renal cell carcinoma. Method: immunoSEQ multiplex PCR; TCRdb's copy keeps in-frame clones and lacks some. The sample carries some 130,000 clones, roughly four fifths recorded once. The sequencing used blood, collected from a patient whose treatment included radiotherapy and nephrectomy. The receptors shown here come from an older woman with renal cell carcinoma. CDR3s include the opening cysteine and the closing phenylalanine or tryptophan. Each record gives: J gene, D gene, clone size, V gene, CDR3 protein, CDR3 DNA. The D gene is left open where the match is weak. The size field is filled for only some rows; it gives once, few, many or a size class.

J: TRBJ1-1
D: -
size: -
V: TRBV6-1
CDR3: CASLIPGTPHTEAFF
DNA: TGTGCCAGCCTCATTCCCGGGACACCACACACTGAAGCTTTCTTT

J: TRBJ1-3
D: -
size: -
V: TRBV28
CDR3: CASSEQGAGNTIYF
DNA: TGTGCCAGCAGTGAACAGGGTGCAGGAAACACCATATATTTT

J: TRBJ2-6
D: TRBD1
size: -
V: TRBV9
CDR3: CASSAGTGGTGANVLTF
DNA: TGTGCCAGCAGCGCCGGGACAGGGGGCACTGGGGCCAACGTCCTGACTTTC

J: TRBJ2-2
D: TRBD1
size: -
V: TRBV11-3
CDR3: CASSWGQGTGELFF
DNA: TGTGCCAGCAGCTGGGGACAGGGGACCGGGGAGCTGTTTTTT

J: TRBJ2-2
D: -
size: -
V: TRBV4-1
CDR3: CASSQENRWNTGELFF
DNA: TGCGCCAGCAGCCAAGAAAACAGGTGGAACACCGGGGAGCTGTTTTTT

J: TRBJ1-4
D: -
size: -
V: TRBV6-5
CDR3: CASSYSFGNEKLFF
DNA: TGTGCCAGCAGTTACTCATTCGGTAATGAAAAACTGTTTTTT

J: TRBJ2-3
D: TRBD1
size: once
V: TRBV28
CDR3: CASGGTGATDTQYF
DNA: TGTGCCAGCGGAGGGACAGGGGCCACAGATACGCAGTATTTT

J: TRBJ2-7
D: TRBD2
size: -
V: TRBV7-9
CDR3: CASSLAGGTYEQYF
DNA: TGTGCCAGCAGCTTAGCGGGGGGGACCTACGAGCAGTACTTC

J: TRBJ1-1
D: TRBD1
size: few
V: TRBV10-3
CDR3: CAIRGTGENTEAFF
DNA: TGTGCCATCAGGGGGACAGGAGAGAACACTGAAGCTTTCTTT

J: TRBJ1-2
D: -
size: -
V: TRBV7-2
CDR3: CASSLAEGQTYGYTF
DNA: TGTGCCAGCAGCTTAGCGGAGGGGCAGACCTATGGCTACACCTTC

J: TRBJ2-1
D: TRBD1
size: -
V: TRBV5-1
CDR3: CASSSGQGSYNEQFF
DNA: TGCGCCAGCAGCTCCGGACAGGGCTCCTACAATGAGCAGTTCTTC

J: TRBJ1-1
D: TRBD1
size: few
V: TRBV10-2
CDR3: CASSPGQMNTEAFF
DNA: TGCGCCAGCAGTCCGGGACAGATGAACACTGAAGCTTTCTTT

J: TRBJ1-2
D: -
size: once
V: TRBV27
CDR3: CASSLLSGPSNYGYTF
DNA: TGTGCCAGCAGTCTACTTTCGGGTCCCTCTAACTATGGCTACACCTTC

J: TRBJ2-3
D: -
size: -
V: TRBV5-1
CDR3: CASNGLTGNTDTQYF
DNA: TGCGCCAGCAACGGGTTGACGGGGAACACAGATACGCAGTATTTT

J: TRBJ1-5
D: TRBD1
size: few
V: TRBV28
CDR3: CASYTGTGAQPQHF
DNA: TGTGCCAGTTACACCGGGACAGGGGCCCAGCCCCAGCATTTT

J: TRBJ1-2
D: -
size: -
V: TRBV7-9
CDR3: CASSLPDYGYTF
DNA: TGTGCCAGCAGCTTACCGGACTATGGCTACACCTTC

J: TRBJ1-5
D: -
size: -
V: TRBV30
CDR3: CAWSLGAPSNQPQHF
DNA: TGTGCCTGGAGCCTGGGCGCCCCTAGCAATCAGCCCCAGCATTTT

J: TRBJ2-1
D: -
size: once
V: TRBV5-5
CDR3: CASSGRHGDEQFF
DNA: TGTGCCAGCAGCGGACGACACGGGGATGAGCAGTTCTTC

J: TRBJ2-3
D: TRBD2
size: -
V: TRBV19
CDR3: CASSIRASGNTDTQYF
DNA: TGTGCCAGTAGTATAAGGGCTAGCGGGAACACAGATACGCAGTATTTT

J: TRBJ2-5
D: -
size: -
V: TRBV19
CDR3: CATQRKGETQYF
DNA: TGTGCCACTCAACGAAAGGGCGAGACCCAGTACTTC